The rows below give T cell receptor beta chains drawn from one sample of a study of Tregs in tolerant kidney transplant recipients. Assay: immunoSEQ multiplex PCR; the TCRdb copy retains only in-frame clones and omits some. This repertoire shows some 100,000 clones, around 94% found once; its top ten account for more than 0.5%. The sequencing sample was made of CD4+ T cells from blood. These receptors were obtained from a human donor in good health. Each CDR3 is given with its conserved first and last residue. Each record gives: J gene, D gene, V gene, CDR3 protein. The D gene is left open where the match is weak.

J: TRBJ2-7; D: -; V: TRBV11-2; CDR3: CASSLDIGEQYF
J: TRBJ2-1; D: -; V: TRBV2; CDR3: CASSEGTAWGYEQFF
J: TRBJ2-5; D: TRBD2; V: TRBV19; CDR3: CASRGAGGGETQYF
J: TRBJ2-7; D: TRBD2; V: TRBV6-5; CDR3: CASSYSNRGLDEQYF
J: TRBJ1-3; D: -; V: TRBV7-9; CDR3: CASSENTLDTIYF
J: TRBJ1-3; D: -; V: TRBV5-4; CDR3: CASSLGSGGATGNTIYF
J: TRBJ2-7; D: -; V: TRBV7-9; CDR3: CASSLPGGSYEQYF
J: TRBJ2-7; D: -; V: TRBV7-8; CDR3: CASSLTGTLPPYEQYF
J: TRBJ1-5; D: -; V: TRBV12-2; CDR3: CASRPGQGDQPQHF
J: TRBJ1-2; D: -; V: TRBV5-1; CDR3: CASSTGEGKSGGYTF
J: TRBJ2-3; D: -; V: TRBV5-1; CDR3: CASSLGQGSRDTQYF
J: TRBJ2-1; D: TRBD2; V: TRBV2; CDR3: CAGGLAGRGEQFF
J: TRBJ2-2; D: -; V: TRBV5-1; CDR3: CASSFGGPGANTGELFF
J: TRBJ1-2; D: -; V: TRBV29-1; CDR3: CSVARDTNYGYTF
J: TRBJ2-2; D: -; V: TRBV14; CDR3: CASSQAFLLWDGELFF